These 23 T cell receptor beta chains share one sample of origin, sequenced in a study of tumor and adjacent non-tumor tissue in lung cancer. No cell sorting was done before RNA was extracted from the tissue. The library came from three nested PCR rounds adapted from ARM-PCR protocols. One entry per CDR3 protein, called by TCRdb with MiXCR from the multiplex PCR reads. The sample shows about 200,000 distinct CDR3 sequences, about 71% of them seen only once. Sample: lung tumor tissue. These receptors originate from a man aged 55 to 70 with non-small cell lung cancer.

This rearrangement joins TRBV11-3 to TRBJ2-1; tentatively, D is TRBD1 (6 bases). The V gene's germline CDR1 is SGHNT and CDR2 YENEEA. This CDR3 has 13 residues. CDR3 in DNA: TGTTCTAGCAGCTTTACAGGGTTCAATGAGCAGTTCTTC. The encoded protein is CSSSFTGFNEQFF.

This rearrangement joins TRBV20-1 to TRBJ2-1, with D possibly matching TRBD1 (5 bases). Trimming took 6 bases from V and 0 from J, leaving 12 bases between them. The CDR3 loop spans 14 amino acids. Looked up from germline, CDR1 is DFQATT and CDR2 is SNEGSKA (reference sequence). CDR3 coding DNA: TGCAGTGCCAGCCCCAGGGACTCCTACAATGAGCAGTTCTTC. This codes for CSASPRDSYNEQFF.

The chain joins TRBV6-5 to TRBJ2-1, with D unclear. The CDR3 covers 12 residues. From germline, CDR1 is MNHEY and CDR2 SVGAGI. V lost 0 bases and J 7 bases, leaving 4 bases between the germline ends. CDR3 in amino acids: CASSYSRNEQFF. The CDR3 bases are TGTGCCAGCAGTTACTCTCGGAATGAGCAGTTCTTC.

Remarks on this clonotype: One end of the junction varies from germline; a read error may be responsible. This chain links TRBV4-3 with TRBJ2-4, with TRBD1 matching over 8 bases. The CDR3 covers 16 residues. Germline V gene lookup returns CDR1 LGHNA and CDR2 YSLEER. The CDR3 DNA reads TGCGCCAGCCGGGACAGGTTTCTTAAAGCAAAAAACACTCAGTACTTC. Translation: CASRDRFLKAKNTQYF.

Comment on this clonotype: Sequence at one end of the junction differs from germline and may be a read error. CDR3 region: CASSYTRDSRMHNDQFF. In nucleotides, the CDR3 is TGTGCCAGTAGTTACACTCGGGACAGTCGGATGCACAATGATCAGTTCTTC. The chain couples TRBV6-5 to TRBJ2-1; 7 bases line up with TRBD1. The CDR3 covers 17 residues. Germline CDR1 reads MNHEY; CDR2 reads SVGAGI.

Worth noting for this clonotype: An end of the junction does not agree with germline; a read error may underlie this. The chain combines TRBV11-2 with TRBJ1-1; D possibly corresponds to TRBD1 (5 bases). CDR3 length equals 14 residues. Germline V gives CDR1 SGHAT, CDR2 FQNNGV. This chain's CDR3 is CASSLVRRGNEAFF. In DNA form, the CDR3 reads TGTGCCAGCAGCTTAGTCAGGAGGGGCAATGAAGCTTTCTTC.

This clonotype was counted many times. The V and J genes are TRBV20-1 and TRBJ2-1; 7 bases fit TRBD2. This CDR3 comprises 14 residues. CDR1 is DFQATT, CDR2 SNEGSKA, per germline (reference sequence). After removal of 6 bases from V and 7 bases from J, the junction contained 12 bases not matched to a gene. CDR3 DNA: TGCAGTGCGCTAAGCGGGACTTCCTGGAATGAGCAGTTCTTC. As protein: CSALSGTSWNEQFF.

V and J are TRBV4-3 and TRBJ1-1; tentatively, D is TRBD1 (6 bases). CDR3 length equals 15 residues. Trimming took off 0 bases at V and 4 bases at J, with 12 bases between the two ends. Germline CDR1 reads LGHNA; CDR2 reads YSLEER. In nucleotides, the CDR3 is TGCGCCAGCAGCCAAGATCTGGGGGGGGCCACTGAAGCTTTCTTT. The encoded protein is CASSQDLGGATEAFF.

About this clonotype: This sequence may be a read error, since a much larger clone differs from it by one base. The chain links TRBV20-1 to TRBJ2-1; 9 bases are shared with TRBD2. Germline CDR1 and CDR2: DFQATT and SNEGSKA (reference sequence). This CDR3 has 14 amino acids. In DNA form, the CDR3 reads TGCAATGCTCAGCGGGGGGACTCCTACAATGAGCAGTTCTTC. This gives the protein CNAQRGDSYNEQFF.

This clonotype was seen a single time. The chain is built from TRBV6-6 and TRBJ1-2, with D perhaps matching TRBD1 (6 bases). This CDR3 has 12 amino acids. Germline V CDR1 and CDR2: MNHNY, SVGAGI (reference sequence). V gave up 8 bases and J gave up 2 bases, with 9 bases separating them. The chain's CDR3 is CASAGQNYGYTF. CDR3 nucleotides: TGTGCCAGCGCGGGACAAAACTATGGCTACACCTTC.

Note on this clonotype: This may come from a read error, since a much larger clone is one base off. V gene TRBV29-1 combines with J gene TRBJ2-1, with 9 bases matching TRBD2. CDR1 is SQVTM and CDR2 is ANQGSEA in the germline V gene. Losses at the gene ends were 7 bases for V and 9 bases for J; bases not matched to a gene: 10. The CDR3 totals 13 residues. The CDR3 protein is CSGSKRGDSEQFF. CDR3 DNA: TGCAGCGGGAGCAAGCGGGGGGACAGTGAGCAGTTCTTC.

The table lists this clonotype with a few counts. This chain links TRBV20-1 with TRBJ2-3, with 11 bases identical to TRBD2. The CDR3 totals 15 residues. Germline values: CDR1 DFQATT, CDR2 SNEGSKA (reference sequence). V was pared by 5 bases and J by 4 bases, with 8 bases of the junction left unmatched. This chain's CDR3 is CSASPTSGVADTQYF. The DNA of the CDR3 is TGCAGTGCTTCGCCGACTAGCGGGGTGGCAGATACGCAGTATTTT.

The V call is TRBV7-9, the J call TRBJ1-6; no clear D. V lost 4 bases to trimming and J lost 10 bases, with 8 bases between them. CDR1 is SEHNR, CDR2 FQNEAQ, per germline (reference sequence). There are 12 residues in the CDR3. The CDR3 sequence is CASSSSPSPLHF. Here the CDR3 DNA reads TGTGCCAGCAGCTCCTCCCCCTCACCCCTCCACTTT.

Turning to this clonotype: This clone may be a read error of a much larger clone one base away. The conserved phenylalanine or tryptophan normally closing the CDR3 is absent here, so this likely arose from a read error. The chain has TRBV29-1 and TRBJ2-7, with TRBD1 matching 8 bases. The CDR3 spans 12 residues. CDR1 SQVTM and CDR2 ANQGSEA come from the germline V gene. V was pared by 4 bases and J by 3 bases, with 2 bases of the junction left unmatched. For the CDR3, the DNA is TGCAGCGTTGGACAGGGGCTCTACGAGCAGTACTCC. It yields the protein CSVGQGLYEQYS.

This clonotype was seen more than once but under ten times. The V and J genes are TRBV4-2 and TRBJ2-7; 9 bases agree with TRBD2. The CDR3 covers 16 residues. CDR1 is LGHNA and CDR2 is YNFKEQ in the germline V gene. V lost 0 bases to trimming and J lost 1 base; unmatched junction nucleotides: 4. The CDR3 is CASSQDTSGRSYEQYF. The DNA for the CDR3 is TGTGCCAGCAGCCAAGATACTAGCGGGCGGTCCTACGAGCAGTACTTC.

The CDR3: CASSPGTGEVTQYF. CDR3 nucleotide sequence: TGTGCCAGCAGCCCCGGGACAGGGGAGGTGACCCAGTACTTC. V and J are TRBV5-4 and TRBJ2-5, with TRBD1 identical over 10 bases. Germline V gene lookup returns CDR1 SGHNT and CDR2 YYREEE (reference sequence). Trimming removed 4 bases from V and 7 bases from J; junction bases left unmatched: 7. The CDR3 sequence is 14 residues long.

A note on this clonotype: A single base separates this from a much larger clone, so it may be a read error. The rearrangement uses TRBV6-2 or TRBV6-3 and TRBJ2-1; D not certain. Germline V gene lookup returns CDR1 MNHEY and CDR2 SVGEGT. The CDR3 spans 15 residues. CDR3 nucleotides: TGTGCCAGCAGTTACTCCGGTCTCTCCTACAATGAGCAGCTCTTC. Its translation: CASSYSGLSYNEQLF.

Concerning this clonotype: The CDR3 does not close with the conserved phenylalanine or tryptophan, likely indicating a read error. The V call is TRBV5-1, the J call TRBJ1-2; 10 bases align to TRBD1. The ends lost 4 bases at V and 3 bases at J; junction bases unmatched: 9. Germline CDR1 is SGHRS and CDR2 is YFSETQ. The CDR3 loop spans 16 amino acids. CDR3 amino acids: CASSRTGTGDDYGYTL. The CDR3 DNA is TGCGCCAGCAGCAGGACCGGGACAGGGGATGACTATGGCTACACCCTC.

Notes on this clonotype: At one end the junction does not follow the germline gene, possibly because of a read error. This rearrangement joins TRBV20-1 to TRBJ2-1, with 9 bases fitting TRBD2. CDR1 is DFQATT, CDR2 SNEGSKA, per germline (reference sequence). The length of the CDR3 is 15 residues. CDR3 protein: CSFMGVAGALDEHFF. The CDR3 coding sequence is TGCAGCTTTATGGGGGTAGCGGGGGCCTTGGATGAGCATTTCTTC.

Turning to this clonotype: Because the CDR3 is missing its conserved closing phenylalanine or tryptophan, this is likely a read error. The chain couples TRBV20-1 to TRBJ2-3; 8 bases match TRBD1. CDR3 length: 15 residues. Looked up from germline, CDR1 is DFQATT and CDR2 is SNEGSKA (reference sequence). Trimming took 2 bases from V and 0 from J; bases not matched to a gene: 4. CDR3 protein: CSARLGQGSTDTQYV. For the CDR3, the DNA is TGCAGTGCTAGACTAGGACAGGGTAGCACAGATACGCAGTATGTT.

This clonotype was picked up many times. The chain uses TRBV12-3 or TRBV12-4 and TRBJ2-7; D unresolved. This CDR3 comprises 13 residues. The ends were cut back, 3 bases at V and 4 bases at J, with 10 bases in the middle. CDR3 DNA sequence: TGTGCCAGCAGTTTGCTAGGGCCTTACGAGCAGTACTTC. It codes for CASSLLGPYEQYF.

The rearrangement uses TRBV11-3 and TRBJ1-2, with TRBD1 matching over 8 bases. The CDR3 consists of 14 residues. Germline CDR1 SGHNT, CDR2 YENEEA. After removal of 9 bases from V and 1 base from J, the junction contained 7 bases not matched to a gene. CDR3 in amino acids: CASSVRGRNYGYTF. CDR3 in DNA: TGTGCCAGTAGCGTCAGGGGGCGTAACTATGGCTACACCTTC.

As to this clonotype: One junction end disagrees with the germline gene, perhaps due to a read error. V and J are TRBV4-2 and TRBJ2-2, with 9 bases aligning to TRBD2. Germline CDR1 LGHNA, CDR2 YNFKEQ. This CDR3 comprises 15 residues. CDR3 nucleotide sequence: TGTGCCAGCAGCCCCGTAGCGGGAGAAACCGGGGAACTGGTTTTT. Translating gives CASSPVAGETGELVF.